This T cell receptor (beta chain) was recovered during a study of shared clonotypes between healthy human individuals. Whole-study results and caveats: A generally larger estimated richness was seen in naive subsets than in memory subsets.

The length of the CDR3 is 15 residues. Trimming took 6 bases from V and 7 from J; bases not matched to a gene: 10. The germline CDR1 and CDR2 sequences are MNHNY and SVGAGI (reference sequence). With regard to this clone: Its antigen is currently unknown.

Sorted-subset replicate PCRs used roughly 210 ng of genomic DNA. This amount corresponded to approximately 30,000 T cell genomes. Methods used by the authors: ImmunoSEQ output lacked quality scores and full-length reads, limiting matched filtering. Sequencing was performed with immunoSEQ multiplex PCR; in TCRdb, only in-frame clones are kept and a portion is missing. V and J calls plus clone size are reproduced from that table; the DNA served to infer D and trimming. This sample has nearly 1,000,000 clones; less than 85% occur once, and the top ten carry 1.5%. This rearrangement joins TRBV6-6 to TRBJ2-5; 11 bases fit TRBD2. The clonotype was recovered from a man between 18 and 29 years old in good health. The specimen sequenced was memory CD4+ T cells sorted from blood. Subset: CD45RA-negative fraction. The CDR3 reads CASRTIAGGKTTQYF. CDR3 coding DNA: TGTGCCAGCAGGACCATAGCGGGAGGGAAGACGACCCAGTACTTC.